These 17 T cell receptor beta chains originate from one sample sequenced in a study of T-cell memory formation after mild COVID-19. Via MiXCR, TCRdb re-called the 5' RACE reads, giving one row per CDR3 protein. This sample has 150,000 to 200,000 distinct CDR3 sequences, with 20% to 25% found just once. Sequencing was performed on PBMCs or a T cell subset sorted from them (not recorded which). These receptors all come from an adult woman who had mild COVID-19 (a few samples of this study predate the infection). Cell type and time point are not known.

The chain is built from TRBV9 and TRBJ2-1; 8 bases align to TRBD1. J lost 4 bases, V lost 7 bases, and 10 bases had no gene match. Per the germline V gene, CDR1 is SGDLS and CDR2 is YYNGEE. This CDR3 has 15 amino acids. CDR3 protein: CASAGQAGAYNEQFF. The CDR3 bases are TGTGCCAGCGCGGGACAGGCCGGTGCTTACAATGAGCAGTTCTTC.

The sample holds a few counts of this clonotype. The chain is built from TRBV5-6 and TRBJ2-3; the D call may be TRBD1 or TRBD2 (5 bases each). V was trimmed by 4 bases and J by 4 bases, leaving 16 bases between them. There are 15 residues in the CDR3. Germline V lookup: CDR1 SGHDT, CDR2 YYEEEE. Here the CDR3 DNA reads TGTGCCAGCAGCGGGGGAGTAGGGGTTTCAGATACGCAGTATTTT. This sequence encodes CASSGGVGVSDTQYF.

A few counts support this clonotype. This chain connects TRBV18 to TRBJ2-1; 9 bases match TRBD2. Per the germline V gene, CDR1 is KGHSH and CDR2 is LQKENI. The CDR3 covers 17 residues. The V and J ends lost 5 bases and 3 bases, in that order; junction bases with no gene match: 11. The CDR3 here is CASSGLLAGENYNEQFF. CDR3 bases: TGTGCCAGCTCAGGCCTGTTAGCGGGAGAAAACTACAATGAGCAGTTCTTC.

This clonotype showed up just a few times. The J gene is TRBJ1-1, the V gene TRBV7-9; 9 nucleotides match TRBD1. The CDR3 has 16 amino acids. With 2 bases clipped from V and 5 bases from J, the junction kept 9 bases outside the gene matches. Germline V gene sequence: CDR1 SEHNR, CDR2 FQNEAQ (reference sequence). CDR3 amino acids: CASSLRTGVESTEAFF. CDR3 DNA: TGTGCCAGCAGCTTAAGGACAGGGGTCGAGTCGACTGAAGCTTTCTTT.

This clonotype was picked up a small number of times. The V and J genes are TRBV6-5 and TRBJ1-6, with D perhaps matching TRBD1 (5 bases). This CDR3 spans 15 amino acids. CDR1 and CDR2 from the germline V gene are MNHEY and SVGAGI. Trimming pared 2 bases from V and 7 bases from J, leaving 12 bases between. CDR3 protein: CASSYDTGGNSPLHF. CDR3 sequence (DNA): TGTGCCAGCAGTTACGATACGGGGGGAAATTCACCCCTCCACTTT.

The rearrangement uses TRBV6-5 and TRBJ2-7; TRBD2 aligns across 9 bases. The CDR3 extends over 17 amino acids. Germline CDR1 reads MNHEY; CDR2 reads SVGAGI. J was trimmed by 0 bases and V by 5 bases; bases with no gene match: 11. The CDR3 protein is CASSRAGLARSSYEQYF. CDR3 DNA sequence: TGTGCCAGCAGTCGCGCCGGACTAGCGAGGAGCTCCTACGAGCAGTACTTC.

There are many counts of this clonotype. This chain uses TRBV12-3 or TRBV12-4 with TRBJ2-1; TRBD1 might be the D (6 bases). Trimming cost V 1 base and J 3 bases, with 10 bases left between them. The CDR3 spans 15 residues. The CDR3 loop is CASSLGQVNYNEQFF. CDR3 nucleotide sequence: TGTGCCAGCAGTTTAGGACAGGTTAACTACAATGAGCAGTTCTTC.

The rearrangement uses TRBV20-1 and TRBJ2-1; maybe TRBD2 (5 bases). Germline values: CDR1 DFQATT, CDR2 SNEGSKA (reference sequence). The V gene lost 5 bases and the J gene lost 0 bases, with 14 bases spanning the gap. The CDR3 runs to 15 residues. CDR3 DNA: TGCAGTGCTCGGGAAGCGTTCCGCTCCTACAATGAGCAGTTCTTC. Translated, it gives CSAREAFRSYNEQFF.

The genes are TRBV29-1 and TRBJ1-1, with D perhaps matching TRBD1 (6 bases). The CDR3 totals 13 residues. V was trimmed by 2 bases and J by 0 bases, leaving 7 bases between them. Germline assignment: CDR1 SQVTM and CDR2 ANQGSEA. The CDR3 nucleotides are TGCAGCGTTGAACAGGGGTTGAACACTGAAGCTTTCTTT. As protein: CSVEQGLNTEAFF. The full variable domain, with the rest looked up from reference TRBV29-1 and TRBJ1-1, is SAVISQKPSRDICQRGTSLTIQCQVDSQVTMMFWYRQQPGQSLTLIATANQGSEATYESGFVIDKFPISRPNLTFSTLTVSNMSPEDSSIYLCSVEQGLNTEAFFGQGTRLTVV.

The chain uses TRBV27 and TRBJ1-1; D uncertain. The length of the CDR3 is 12 residues. Germline CDR1 MNHEY, CDR2 SMNVEV (reference sequence). The CDR3 bases are TGTGCTTCTGCGACCCTGAACACTGAAGCTTTCTTT. This sequence encodes CASATLNTEAFF.

V is TRBV4-1 and J is TRBJ2-7; D ambiguous. Deletions cut 1 base from V and 2 bases from J, with 15 bases between. This CDR3 has 16 amino acids. The germline V gene encodes CDR1 MGHRA and CDR2 YSYEKL. The CDR3 DNA follows: TGCGCCAGCAGCCAAGTTGGCCCCCGGTCGGCCTACGAGCAGTACTTC. Protein product: CASSQVGPRSAYEQYF.

This clonotype turned up a few times. The V gene is TRBV29-1, the J gene TRBJ2-1, with a possible D match to TRBD2 (6 bases). The CDR3 has 14 amino acids. Germline V CDR1 and CDR2: SQVTM, ANQGSEA. The ends were cut back, 6 bases at V and 6 bases at J, with 18 bases in the middle. CDR3 in amino acids: CSVRDGGYFNEQFF. CDR3 bases: TGCAGCGTCCGTGACGGGGGATACTTCAATGAGCAGTTCTTC.

This clonotype appeared a few times. V gene TRBV12-3 or TRBV12-4 combines with J gene TRBJ1-4; TRBD1 matches 10 bases. J lost 7 bases, V lost 4 bases, and 6 bases had no gene match. This CDR3 comprises 15 residues. The CDR3 DNA is TGTGCCAGCAGTTCTGCGGACAGGGGGAGTGAAAAACTGTTTTTT. This translates into CASSSADRGSEKLFF.

The J gene is TRBJ2-7, the V gene TRBV7-3; TRBD2 matches at 9 bases. Germline assignment: CDR1 SGHTA and CDR2 FQGTGA. V dropped 0 bases and J dropped 5; count of bases not matched to a gene: 5. The CDR3 has 15 residues. CDR3 in amino acids: CASSLTPGLANEQYF. The CDR3 DNA follows: TGTGCCAGCAGCTTAACACCCGGACTAGCGAACGAGCAGTACTTC.

The chain couples TRBV13 to TRBJ2-5; the D gene is possibly TRBD2 (6 bases). Between the trimmed V and J ends, which lost 1 base and 5 bases, there was a span of 11 bases. The germline V gene has CDR1 PRHDT and CDR2 FYEKMQ (reference sequence). The CDR3 covers 14 residues. The CDR3 reads CASSLDGRRETQYF. CDR3 DNA sequence: TGTGCCAGCAGCTTAGACGGGAGACGGGAGACCCAGTACTTC. Complete variable domain (other parts from reference TRBV13 and TRBJ2-5): AAGVIQSPRHLIKEKRETATLKCYPIPRHDTVYWYQQGPGQDPQFLISFYEKMQSDKGSIPDRFSAQQFSDYHSELNMSSLELGDSALYFCASSLDGRRETQYFGPGTRLLVL.

V usage is TRBV27 and J usage is TRBJ1-5, with 9 nucleotides matching TRBD1. There are 15 residues in the CDR3. Trimming cost V 4 bases and J 5 bases; bases outside gene matches: 6. In germline, CDR1 is MNHEY, CDR2 SMNVEV (reference sequence). The CDR3 bases are TGTGCCAGCAGTTCGCAGACAGGGGGACATCAGCCCCAGCATTTT. It codes for CASSSQTGGHQPQHF.

This clonotype was seen only a few times. V gene TRBV4-1 combines with J gene TRBJ2-2; D may be TRBD2 (6 bases). This CDR3 spans 12 amino acids. Germline V lookup: CDR1 MGHRA, CDR2 YSYEKL. The ends were cut back, 3 bases at V and 7 bases at J, with 6 bases in the middle. The CDR3, as DNA: TGCGCCAGCAGCCAGGAGGGCGGGGAGCTGTTTTTT. Its translation is CASSQEGGELFF.